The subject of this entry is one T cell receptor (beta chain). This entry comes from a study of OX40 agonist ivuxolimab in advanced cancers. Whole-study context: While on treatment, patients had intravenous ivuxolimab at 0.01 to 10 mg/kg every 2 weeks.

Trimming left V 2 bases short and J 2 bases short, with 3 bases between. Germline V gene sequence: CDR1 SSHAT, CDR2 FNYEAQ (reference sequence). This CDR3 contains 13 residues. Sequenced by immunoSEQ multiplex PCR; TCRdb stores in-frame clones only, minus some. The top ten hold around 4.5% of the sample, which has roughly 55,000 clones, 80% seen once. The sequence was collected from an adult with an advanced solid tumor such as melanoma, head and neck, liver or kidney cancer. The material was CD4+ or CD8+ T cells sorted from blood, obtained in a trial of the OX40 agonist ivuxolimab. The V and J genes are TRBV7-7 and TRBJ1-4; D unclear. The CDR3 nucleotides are TGTGCCAGCAGCTTACGCACTAATGAAAAACTGTTTTTT. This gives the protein CASSLRTNEKLFF.